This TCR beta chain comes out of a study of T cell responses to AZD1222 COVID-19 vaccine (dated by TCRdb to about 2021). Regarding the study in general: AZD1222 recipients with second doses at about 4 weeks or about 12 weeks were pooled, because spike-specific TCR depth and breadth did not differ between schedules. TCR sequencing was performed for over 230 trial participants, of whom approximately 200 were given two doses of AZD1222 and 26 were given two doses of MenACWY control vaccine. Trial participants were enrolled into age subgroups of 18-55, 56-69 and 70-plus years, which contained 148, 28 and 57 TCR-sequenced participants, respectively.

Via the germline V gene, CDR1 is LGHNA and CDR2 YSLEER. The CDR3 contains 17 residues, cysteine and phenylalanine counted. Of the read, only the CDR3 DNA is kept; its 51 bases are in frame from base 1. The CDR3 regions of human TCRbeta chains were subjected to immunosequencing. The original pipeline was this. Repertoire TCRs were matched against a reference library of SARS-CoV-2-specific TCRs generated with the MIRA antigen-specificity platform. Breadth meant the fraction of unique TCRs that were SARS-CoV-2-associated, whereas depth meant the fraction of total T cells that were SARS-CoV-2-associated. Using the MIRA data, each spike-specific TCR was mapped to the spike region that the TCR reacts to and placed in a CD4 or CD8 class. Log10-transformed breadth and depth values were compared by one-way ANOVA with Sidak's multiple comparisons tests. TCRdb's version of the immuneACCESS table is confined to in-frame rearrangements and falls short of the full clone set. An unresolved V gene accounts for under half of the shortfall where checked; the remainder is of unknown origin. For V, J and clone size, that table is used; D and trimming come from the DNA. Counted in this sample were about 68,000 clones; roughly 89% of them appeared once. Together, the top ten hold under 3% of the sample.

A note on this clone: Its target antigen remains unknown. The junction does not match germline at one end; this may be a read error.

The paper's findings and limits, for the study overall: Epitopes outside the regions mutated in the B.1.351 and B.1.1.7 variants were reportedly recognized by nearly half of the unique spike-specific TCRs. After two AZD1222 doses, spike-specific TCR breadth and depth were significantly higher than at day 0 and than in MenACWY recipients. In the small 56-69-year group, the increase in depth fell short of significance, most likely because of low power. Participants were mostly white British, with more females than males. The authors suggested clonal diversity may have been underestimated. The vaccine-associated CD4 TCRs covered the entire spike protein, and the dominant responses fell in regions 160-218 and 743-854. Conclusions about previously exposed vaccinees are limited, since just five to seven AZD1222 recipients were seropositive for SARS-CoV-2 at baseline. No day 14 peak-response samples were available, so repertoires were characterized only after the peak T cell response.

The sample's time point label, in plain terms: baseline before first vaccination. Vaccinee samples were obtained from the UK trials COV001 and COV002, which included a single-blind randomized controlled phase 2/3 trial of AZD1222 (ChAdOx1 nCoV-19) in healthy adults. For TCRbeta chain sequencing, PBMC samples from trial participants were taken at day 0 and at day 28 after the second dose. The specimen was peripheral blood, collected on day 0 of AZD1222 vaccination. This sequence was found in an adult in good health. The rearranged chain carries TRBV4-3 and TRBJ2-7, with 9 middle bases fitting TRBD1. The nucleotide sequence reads TGCGCCAGCAGCCAAGCCTATCCGGGACAGGGTTCCGGGGTTCGCCTCTTC. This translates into CASSQAYPGQGSGVRLF.